These 32 T cell receptor beta chains came from one sample sequenced in a study of blood T cells in healthy people across ages. For the second PCR, which ran for about 7 to 11 cycles, a sample-barcoded 5' primer and a J-beta primer mix were used. TCRdb used MiXCR to reprocess the 5' RACE reads, holding one entry per CDR3 protein. The data show fewer than 2,000,000 distinct CDR3 sequences, roughly 32% seen once. The sequencing sample was made of blood. The receptor source for this set is a woman between 25 and 40 years old in good health.

The chain's CDR3 is CASSYAGDTTGELFF. CDR3 coding DNA: TGTGCCAGCAGTTACGCTGGCGACACGACCGGGGAGCTGTTTTTT. The chain has TRBV6-2 or TRBV6-3 and TRBJ2-2; D is ambiguous. The V gene lost 2 bases and the J gene lost 5 bases, with 12 bases spanning the gap. The CDR3 has 15 amino acids. The germline gives CDR1 MNHEY, CDR2 SVGEGT.

A few counts support this clonotype. The chain employs TRBV7-9 and TRBJ1-2; no firm D call. Trimming took 4 bases from V and 6 from J, leaving 18 bases between them. The CDR3 is 15 amino acids. Germline V CDR1 and CDR2: SEHNR, FQNEAQ (reference sequence). The CDR3 bases are TGTGCCAGCAGCTCCCCCGTTGAAGGGAACCATGGCTACACCTTC. This encodes CASSSPVEGNHGYTF.

A few counts support this clonotype. J is TRBJ1-2 and V is TRBV20-1, with D hard to call. Germline lookup yields CDR1 DFQATT and CDR2 SNEGSKA (reference sequence). The CDR3 sequence is 15 residues long. V shed 1 base and J shed 4 bases, with 16 bases lying between them. The CDR3 sequence is CSARGQTPTSYGYTF. CDR3 nucleotides: TGCAGTGCTAGAGGGCAGACGCCTACCAGCTATGGCTACACCTTC.

The rearrangement uses TRBV2 and TRBJ2-1; D not resolved. Trimming shortened V by 4 bases and J by 1 base, and 8 bases separated the two germline ends. The CDR3 is 14 residues long. Germline V gene lookup returns CDR1 SNHLY and CDR2 FYNNEI. CDR3 in DNA: TGTGCCAGCAGTGGGACGGTTTCCTACAATGAGCAGTTCTTC. The encoded protein is CASSGTVSYNEQFF. Full variable domain (remainder filled in from reference TRBV2 and TRBJ2-1): EPEVTQTPSHQVTQMGQEVILRCVPISNHLYFYWYRQILGQKVEFLVSFYNNEISEKSEIFDDQFSVERPDGSNFTLKIRSTKLEDSAMYFCASSGTVSYNEQFFGPGTRLTVL.

J is TRBJ2-1 and V is TRBV7-6; TRBD2 agrees at 9 bases. There are 15 residues in the CDR3. Germline V gene sequence: CDR1 SGHVS, CDR2 FNYEAQ. Germline trimming cut 4 bases from V and 0 bases from J; bases unmatched to any gene: 1. CDR3 amino acids: CASSWRGGSYNEQFF. The CDR3 DNA reads TGTGCCAGCAGCTGGCGGGGGGGCTCCTACAATGAGCAGTTCTTC.

This clonotype has only a few counts. J is TRBJ2-5 and V is TRBV7-9; perhaps D is TRBD1 or TRBD2 (6 bases each). Per germline, CDR1 SEHNR and CDR2 FQNEAQ (reference sequence). The CDR3 contains 16 residues. Trimming cost V 3 bases and J 4 bases, with 18 bases left between them. CDR3 residues: CASSFSRGGLGETQYF. The CDR3 DNA sequence: TGTGCCAGCAGCTTTTCCAGGGGAGGCTTAGGAGAGACCCAGTACTTC.

The V call is TRBV19, the J call TRBJ2-1; 8 positions match TRBD2. The V gene end was trimmed by 7 bases and the J gene end by 3 bases; junction bases not matched to a gene: 11. This CDR3 has 16 residues. Germline CDR1 is LNHDA and CDR2 is SQIVND (reference sequence). The CDR3: CASTPGGPRVYNEQFF. The DNA for the CDR3 is TGTGCCAGTACGCCGGGGGGGCCTAGGGTCTACAATGAGCAGTTCTTC.

A few counts support this clonotype. V and J are TRBV5-1 and TRBJ2-7; no definite D call. The germline CDR1 and CDR2 sequences are SGHRS and YFSETQ. Trimming stripped 0 bases from V and 0 bases from J, with 10 bases between. There are 15 residues in the CDR3. CDR3 sequence: CASSLDNFRSYEQYF. The CDR3 bases are TGCGCCAGCAGCTTGGACAACTTCCGCTCCTACGAGCAGTACTTC.

The V and J genes are TRBV20-1 and TRBJ2-3, with TRBD2 matching 9 bases. The CDR3 has 16 residues. V trimming: 3 bases; J trimming: 2 bases; junction bases outside the gene matches: 9. The germline CDR1 and CDR2 sequences are DFQATT and SNEGSKA (reference sequence). CDR3: CSARDMSGRLTDTQYF. The DNA for the CDR3 is TGCAGTGCTAGGGACATGAGCGGGAGGCTCACAGATACGCAGTATTTT.

This clonotype was recorded a few times. The CDR3 loop reads CASSDRVYAAFF. The CDR3, as DNA: TGTGCCAGCAGTGACAGGGTGTATGCGGCTTTCTTT. The rearrangement links TRBV6-1 to TRBJ1-1; weak D call: TRBD1 (5 bases). Germline V CDR1 and CDR2: MNHNS, SASEGT. V gave up 3 bases and J gave up 11 bases, with 13 bases separating them. This CDR3 region has 12 residues.

The chain couples TRBV20-1 to TRBJ2-3; TRBD2 is a possible D gene (5 bases). V shed 6 bases and J shed 0 bases, with 16 bases lying between them. CDR1 and CDR2 (germline): DFQATT, SNEGSKA (reference sequence). This CDR3 has 15 amino acids. CDR3 DNA: TGCAGTGCCAAGAGAGGGCAGGCCAGCACAGATACGCAGTATTTT. It specifies CSAKRGQASTDTQYF.

This chain connects TRBV7-3 to TRBJ2-3; the match to TRBD2 covers 8 bases. The CDR3 length is 20 residues. Germline assignment: CDR1 SGHTA and CDR2 FQGTGA. V lost 0 bases to trimming and J lost 3 bases; unmatched junction nucleotides: 17. The CDR3 here is CASSLTARPRGGWSTDTQYF. The CDR3 DNA reads TGTGCCAGCAGCTTAACAGCCCGGCCACGGGGGGGCTGGTCGACAGATACGCAGTATTTT.

In this sample, this clonotype turned up a few times. This chain's CDR3 is CASSPSSPNEKLFF. CDR3 coding DNA: TGTGCCAGCAGCCCCTCCTCGCCTAATGAAAAACTGTTTTTT. The chain joins TRBV7-2 to TRBJ1-4; no clear D gene. The CDR3 is 14 residues long. Germline values: CDR1 SGHTA, CDR2 FQGNSA. V was clipped by 5 bases and J by 3 bases, with 10 bases between them.

This clonotype has a handful of counts. The chain couples TRBV12-3 or TRBV12-4 to TRBJ2-7; no definite D call. The germline V and J ends were trimmed by 2 bases and 1 base, with 9 bases remaining between them. There are 14 residues in the CDR3. The CDR3 region has the DNA TGTGCCAGCAGTTTAAAGGTGGAGTCCTACGAGCAGTACTTC. It codes for CASSLKVESYEQYF.

This clonotype appeared a few times. CDR3: CASSQYLGSATEAFF. The CDR3 nucleotides read TGTGCCAGCAGCCAATATCTCGGTTCGGCCACTGAAGCTTTCTTT. The gene calls are TRBV9 and TRBJ1-1; D is unclear. The V gene's germline CDR1 is SGDLS and CDR2 YYNGEE. The length of the CDR3 is 15 residues. V was shortened by 4 bases and J by 4 bases, with 17 bases between the two germline ends.

Many counts were recorded for this clonotype. V usage is TRBV6-5 and J usage is TRBJ2-3, with 9 nucleotides matching TRBD2. Trimming removed 5 bases from V and 2 bases from J; junction bases left unmatched: 2. This CDR3 spans 14 amino acids. From germline, CDR1 is MNHEY and CDR2 SVGAGI. The CDR3 is CASSRGLATDTQYF. The CDR3 DNA reads TGTGCCAGCAGTCGGGGACTAGCCACAGATACGCAGTATTTT.

This chain connects TRBV27 to TRBJ2-2; a possible D gene is TRBD2 (5 bases). Germline V gives CDR1 MNHEY, CDR2 SMNVEV (reference sequence). The CDR3 sequence is 15 residues long. Trimming took 3 bases from V and 7 from J, leaving 15 bases between them. The CDR3 bases are TGTGCCAGCAGTTTGTCGAGGGAGTATCACGGGGAGCTGTTTTTT. As protein: CASSLSREYHGELFF.

This clonotype was detected a few times. The chain links TRBV5-1 to TRBJ2-7; 8 bases map to TRBD2. Looked up from germline, CDR1 is SGHRS and CDR2 is YFSETQ. J was trimmed by 7 bases and V by 2 bases; bases with no gene match: 17. The CDR3 runs to 17 residues. CDR3 sequence (DNA): TGCGCCAGCAGCTTCCCGGAATCTATAGCGGGAAGAGTGGAGCAGTACTTC. Protein product: CASSFPESIAGRVEQYF. The variable domain in full, completed from reference TRBV5-1 and TRBJ2-7, reads KAGVTQTPRYLIKTRGQQVTLSCSPISGHRSVSWYQQTPGQGLQFLFEYFSETQRNKGNFPGRFSGRQFSNSRSEMNVSTLELGDSALYLCASSFPESIAGRVEQYFGPGTRLTVT.

This chain joins TRBV20-1 and TRBJ2-7; D may be TRBD1 or TRBD2 (7 bases each). The CDR3 is 14 residues long. The germline gives CDR1 DFQATT, CDR2 SNEGSKA (reference sequence). Trimming took off 3 bases at V and 4 bases at J, with 16 bases between the two ends. Written as DNA, the CDR3 is TGCAGTGCTAGTAGGGAGGGGGCCGGGTACGAGCAGTACTTC. Translating it yields CSASREGAGYEQYF.

The rearrangement uses TRBV6-1 and TRBJ1-4; D may be TRBD1 (5 bases). The CDR3 totals 15 residues. V dropped 5 bases and J dropped 5 bases, with 15 bases sitting between them. Germline loops: CDR1 MNHNS, CDR2 SASEGT. The CDR3 reads CASSTVGGINEKLFF. The CDR3 bases are TGTGCCAGCAGTACTGTGGGGGGGATAAATGAAAAACTGTTTTTT.

This clonotype has only a few counts. This sequence joins TRBV20-1 and TRBJ2-3; a weak D match, TRBD1 (7 bases). Germline V gives CDR1 DFQATT, CDR2 SNEGSKA (reference sequence). Trimming removed 6 bases at V and 0 bases at J, with 13 bases between. The CDR3 spans 14 residues. This CDR3 reads CSALRGVSTDTQYF. The CDR3 coding sequence is TGCAGTGCGCTCAGGGGGGTTAGCACAGATACGCAGTATTTT.

This clonotype was seen a few times. The chain joins TRBV2 to TRBJ2-7; D possibly matches TRBD1 or TRBD2 (6 bases each). Matching the DNA end better, TRBJ2-5 makes the J call doubtful. The CDR3 totals 15 residues. Germline CDR1 and CDR2: SNHLY and FYNNEI. CDR3 in amino acids: CASSYELGGRETQYF. CDR3 coding DNA: TGTGCCAGCAGTTACGAGCTGGGGGGCAGGGAGACCCAGTACTTC.

In its sample, this clonotype was seen a few times. This sequence joins TRBV7-3 and TRBJ2-5; perhaps TRBD1 as D (5 bases). The CDR3 loop spans 17 amino acids. From germline, CDR1 is SGHTA and CDR2 FQGTGA. V gave up 1 base and J gave up 2 bases, with 17 bases separating them. The CDR3 reads CASSLSPAGSSQETQYF. CDR3 DNA: TGTGCCAGCAGCTTAAGTCCGGCAGGGTCGTCTCAAGAGACCCAGTACTTC.

The chain combines TRBV5-1 with TRBJ2-5; TRBD2 matches at 9 bases. The CDR3 totals 15 residues. CDR1 SGHRS and CDR2 YFSETQ come from the germline V gene. V was pared by 0 bases and J by 5 bases, with 5 bases of the junction left unmatched. Here the CDR3 DNA reads TGCGCCAGCAGCTTGGGCGGGGGGGACGTGGAGACCCAGTACTTC. It encodes CASSLGGGDVETQYF.

This clonotype was counted once. This chain joins TRBV13 and TRBJ2-2, with D perhaps matching TRBD1 (5 bases). This CDR3 contains 15 residues. V dropped 5 bases and J dropped 6 bases, with 16 bases sitting between them. Germline V lookup: CDR1 PRHDT, CDR2 FYEKMQ (reference sequence). Here the CDR3 reads CASSLGLWGPGELFF. In nucleotides, the CDR3 is TGTGCCAGCAGCCTCGGATTGTGGGGCCCCGGGGAGCTGTTTTTT.

V is TRBV9 and J is TRBJ1-1, with TRBD1 identical over 7 bases. V was pared by 3 bases and J by 0 bases, with 8 bases of the junction left unmatched. The CDR3 sequence is 16 residues long. Germline V CDR1 and CDR2: SGDLS, YYNGEE. CDR3 coding DNA: TGTGCCAGCAGCGCACAGGGACAGCTTATGAACACTGAAGCTTTCTTT. Translating it yields CASSAQGQLMNTEAFF.

This clonotype was detected ten times or more. The chain combines TRBV12-3 or TRBV12-4 with TRBJ2-3; weak D call: TRBD1 (6 bases). Trimming took 2 bases from V and 2 from J, leaving 14 bases between them. The CDR3 is 16 amino acids. The CDR3 reads CASSLRAGASTDTQYF. The CDR3, as DNA: TGTGCCAGCAGTTTACGCGCAGGGGCCTCCACAGATACGCAGTATTTT.

This chain connects TRBV12-3 or TRBV12-4 to TRBJ2-4; D is undetermined. The CDR3 runs to 12 residues. Trimming cost V 5 bases and J 8 bases, with 10 bases left between them. The CDR3: CASSPRTYIQYF. The CDR3 nucleotides are TGTGCCAGCAGTCCCAGGACGTACATTCAGTACTTC.

V usage is TRBV9 and J usage is TRBJ2-5; 8 nucleotides match TRBD2. CDR1 is SGDLS, CDR2 YYNGEE, per germline. The J segment lost 11 bases and the V segment lost 0 bases, leaving 12 bases of the junction unmatched. The CDR3 contains 15 residues. The CDR3 DNA sequence: TGTGCCAGCAGCGTAGATAACGGGGGGGCAAGGGAGCAGTACTTC. This gives the protein CASSVDNGGAREQYF.

The rearrangement joins TRBV30 to TRBJ2-7; the D gene is possibly TRBD2 (5 bases). The assigned J gene may be wrong: the sequence end matches TRBJ2-5 better. The CDR3 consists of 15 residues. The germline gives CDR1 GTSNPN, CDR2 SVGIG (reference sequence). CDR3 in amino acids: CAWSVLGSYQETQYF. The CDR3 nucleotides are TGTGCCTGGAGTGTACTAGGTAGCTACCAAGAGACCCAGTACTTC.

The genes are TRBV3-1 and TRBJ2-5; 7 bases line up with TRBD2. This CDR3 is built from 16 residues. Unmatched junction bases numbered 13, after V lost 4 bases and J lost 5 bases. CDR1 LGHDT and CDR2 YNNKEL come from the germline V gene (reference sequence). The CDR3 nucleotides are TGTGCCAGCAGCCTTTCATCGCGGGAGAGGTTGGAGACCCAGTACTTC. The encoded protein is CASSLSSRERLETQYF.

This clonotype was seen a handful of times. V gene TRBV12-3 or TRBV12-4 combines with J gene TRBJ2-5, with a possible D match to TRBD2 (5 bases). Deletions cut 8 bases from V and 2 bases from J, with 15 bases between. The CDR3 has 14 amino acids. In DNA form, the CDR3 reads TGTGCCAGCGCCGGCGGACGGAGGCAAGAGACCCAGTACTTC. This encodes CASAGGRRQETQYF.